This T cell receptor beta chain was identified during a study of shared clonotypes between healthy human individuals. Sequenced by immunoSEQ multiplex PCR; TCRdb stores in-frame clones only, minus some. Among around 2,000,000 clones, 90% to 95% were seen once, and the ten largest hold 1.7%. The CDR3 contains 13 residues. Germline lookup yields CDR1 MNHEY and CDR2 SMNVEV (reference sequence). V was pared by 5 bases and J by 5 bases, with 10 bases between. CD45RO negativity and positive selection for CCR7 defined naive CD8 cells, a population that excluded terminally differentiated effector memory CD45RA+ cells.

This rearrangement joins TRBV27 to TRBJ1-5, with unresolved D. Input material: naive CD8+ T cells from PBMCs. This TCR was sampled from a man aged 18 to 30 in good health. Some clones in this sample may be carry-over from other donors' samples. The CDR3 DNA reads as TGTGCCAGCAGTCCACGATTTGATCAGCCCCAGCATTTT. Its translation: CASSPRFDQPQHF.